This T cell receptor (beta chain) derives from a study of shared T cell receptors in the human thymus. Using immunoSEQ multiplex PCR, the repertoire was profiled, and TCRdb retains in-frame clones only, with some absent. The sample records about 380,000 clones, approximately 95% being singletons. Sequenced sample: thymocytes. The TCR sequence derives from a human donor.

The CDR3 spells CASSPLGGGFPSYGYTF. For the CDR3, the DNA is TGTGCCAGCAGCCCTCTAGGGGGGGGTTTCCCTAGCTATGGCTACACCTTC. The rearrangement joins TRBV28 to TRBJ1-2; possibly TRBD1 for D (6 bases). Germline CDR1 is MDHEN and CDR2 is SYDVKM. This CDR3 comprises 17 residues. V lost 6 bases to trimming and J lost 4 bases, with 24 bases between them.